Listed below are T cell receptor beta chains from one sample, sequenced in a study of shared clonotypes between healthy human individuals. TCRdb's table, derived via immunoSEQ multiplex PCR, lists solely in-frame clones and lacks some. The table shows roughly 2.1 million clones, with about 92% occurring only once. What was sequenced was naive CD8+ T cells from PBMCs. The receptor source for this set is a man younger than 35 in good health. Some clones in this sample may be carry-over from other donors' samples. CDR3s include the opening cysteine and the closing phenylalanine or tryptophan. The order of the fields is clone size, V gene, J gene, D gene, CDR3 protein, CDR3 DNA. The D gene is left open where the match is weak. Clone size is shown for a subset of rows, as once, few, many or a class of expanded clone.

size: .
V: TRBV18
J: TRBJ2-3
D: TRBD1
CDR3: CASSPPGQRTDTQYF
DNA: TGTGCCAGCTCACCTCCGGGACAGCGCACAGATACGCAGTATTTT

size: .
V: TRBV6-5
J: TRBJ1-2
D: .
CDR3: CASSKGTGHGYTF
DNA: TGTGCCAGCAGTAAGGGTACAGGGCACGGCTACACCTTC

size: .
V: TRBV6-4
J: TRBJ1-3
D: TRBD1
CDR3: CASSDSGGSAGNTIYF
DNA: TGTGCCAGCAGTGACTCAGGGGGCAGTGCTGGAAACACCATATATTTT

size: .
V: TRBV7-3
J: TRBJ2-3
D: TRBD2
CDR3: CASSLLAGGTTDTQYF
DNA: TGTGCCAGCAGTTTACTAGCGGGAGGTACGACAGATACGCAGTATTTT

size: .
V: TRBV9
J: TRBJ1-2
D: TRBD1
CDR3: CASSGLGTEANYGYTF
DNA: TGTGCCAGCAGCGGCCTCGGGACAGAAGCTAACTATGGCTACACCTTC

size: .
V: TRBV7-3
J: TRBJ2-1
D: .
CDR3: CASSSLGPSDLSEQFF
DNA: TGTGCCAGCAGCTCCCTGGGGCCTAGCGATCTTAGTGAGCAGTTCTTC

size: .
V: TRBV30
J: TRBJ1-1
D: .
CDR3: CAGWIVLLTEAFF
DNA: TGTGCCGGCTGGATAGTGCTCCTCACTGAAGCTTTCTTT

size: once
V: TRBV29-1
J: TRBJ2-7
D: TRBD2
CDR3: CSVVRNGRAYEQYF
DNA: TGCAGCGTTGTGAGAAACGGGAGGGCTTACGAGCAGTACTTC

size: once
V: TRBV10-3
J: TRBJ1-2
D: .
CDR3: CATGTGSGYTF
DNA: TGTGCCACCGGAACGGGGTCCGGCTACACCTTC

size: .
V: TRBV2
J: TRBJ2-2
D: TRBD1
CDR3: CASSEFGTGVAGELFF
DNA: TGTGCCAGCAGTGAATTTGGGACAGGGGTGGCCGGGGAGCTGTTTTTT

size: .
V: TRBV6-1
J: TRBJ2-1
D: TRBD2
CDR3: CASSESTSGSHEQFF
DNA: TGTGCCAGCAGTGAAAGTACTAGCGGGAGTCATGAGCAGTTCTTC

size: .
V: TRBV29-1
J: TRBJ2-1
D: TRBD2
CDR3: CSVAGTSGDNEQFF
DNA: TGCAGCGTCGCCGGGACTAGCGGTGACAATGAGCAGTTCTTC

size: .
V: TRBV19
J: TRBJ1-2
D: .
CDR3: CASSMGFGPGYGYTF
DNA: TGTGCCAGTAGTATGGGCTTTGGGCCAGGCTATGGCTACACCTTC

size: .
V: TRBV28
J: TRBJ2-7
D: TRBD2
CDR3: CASGTSGNSYEQYF
DNA: TGTGCCAGCGGGACTAGCGGAAACTCCTACGAGCAGTACTTC

size: .
V: TRBV7-8
J: TRBJ1-1
D: .
CDR3: CASSFTGPHQSPMNTEAFF
DNA: TGTGCCAGCAGCTTCACAGGGCCCCATCAGAGTCCTATGAACACTGAAGCTTTCTTT

size: .
V: TRBV15
J: TRBJ2-2
D: TRBD2
CDR3: CATSPLGVAGEGGPNTGELFF
DNA: TGTGCCACCAGCCCACTCGGGGTAGCGGGAGAGGGGGGCCCGAACACCGGGGAGCTGTTTTTT

size: once
V: TRBV5-1
J: TRBJ1-1
D: .
CDR3: CASSATGLLSPEAFF
DNA: TGCGCCAGCAGCGCAACTGGACTCCTATCCCCTGAAGCTTTCTTT

size: .
V: TRBV7-9
J: TRBJ2-2
D: .
CDR3: CASSFPIGELFF
DNA: TGTGCCAGCAGTTTCCCGATCGGGGAGCTGTTTTTT

size: .
V: TRBV13
J: TRBJ2-7
D: .
CDR3: CASSQTGTYEQYF
DNA: TGTGCCAGCAGCCAAACAGGGACCTACGAGCAGTACTTC

size: .
V: TRBV4-1
J: TRBJ2-7
D: TRBD2
CDR3: CASSQIAGGDSYEQYF
DNA: TGCGCCAGCAGCCAAATAGCGGGAGGTGATTCCTACGAGCAGTACTTC

size: .
V: TRBV7-9
J: TRBJ2-3
D: TRBD2
CDR3: CASSPLWREATDTQYF
DNA: TGTGCCAGCAGCCCCCTTTGGCGGGAGGCCACAGATACGCAGTATTTT

size: .
V: TRBV4-1
J: TRBJ2-7
D: .
CDR3: CASSRGPQGTDEQYF
DNA: TGCGCCAGCAGCCGCGGCCCCCAGGGTACCGACGAGCAGTACTTC

size: .
V: TRBV27
J: TRBJ2-5
D: .
CDR3: CASSQRDGVGETQYF
DNA: TGTGCCAGCAGCCAACGAGATGGGGTAGGGGAGACCCAGTACTTC

size: .
V: TRBV4-1
J: TRBJ2-6
D: .
CDR3: CASSPGWSGANVLTF
DNA: TGCGCCAGCAGCCCGGGATGGTCTGGGGCCAACGTCCTGACTTTC

size: .
V: TRBV7-9
J: TRBJ2-7
D: .
CDR3: CASTTYARREDEQYF
DNA: TGTGCCAGCACCACTTATGCCCGCAGGGAGGACGAGCAGTACTTC

size: .
V: TRBV5-1
J: TRBJ1-1
D: .
CDR3: CASSGDYGGNTEAFF
DNA: TGCGCCAGCAGCGGGGATTACGGTGGGAACACTGAAGCTTTCTTT

size: .
V: TRBV5-1
J: TRBJ1-1
D: TRBD1
CDR3: CASSPGTGSAFF
DNA: TGCGCCAGCAGCCCCGGGACAGGGTCGGCTTTCTTT

size: .
V: TRBV5-6
J: TRBJ2-1
D: .
CDR3: CASSFLRGEQFF
DNA: TGTGCCAGCAGCTTTCTGAGGGGTGAGCAGTTCTTC

size: .
V: TRBV7-9
J: TRBJ2-7
D: TRBD2
CDR3: CASSLRLAGGRDEQYF
DNA: TGTGCCAGCAGCTTAAGACTAGCGGGAGGTCGGGACGAGCAGTACTTC

size: few
V: TRBV27
J: TRBJ1-5
D: TRBD1
CDR3: CASSPGQVSNQPQHF
DNA: TGTGCCAGCAGCCCGGGACAGGTTAGCAATCAGCCCCAGCATTTT

size: .
V: TRBV14
J: TRBJ2-1
D: TRBD2
CDR3: CASRQGGTSGNYNEQFF
DNA: TGTGCCAGCAGGCAAGGTGGGACTAGCGGAAATTACAATGAGCAGTTCTTC

size: .
V: TRBV7-3
J: TRBJ2-1
D: TRBD2
CDR3: CASSLTSVASGGHNEQFF
DNA: TGTGCCAGCAGCTTAACATCCGTGGCTAGCGGGGGACACAATGAGCAGTTCTTC

size: .
V: TRBV4-1
J: TRBJ2-6
D: TRBD1
CDR3: CASSQDGAGGVGANVLTF
DNA: TGCGCCAGCAGCCAAGATGGGGCAGGGGGCGTCGGGGCCAACGTCCTGACTTTC

size: .
V: TRBV28
J: TRBJ2-1
D: .
CDR3: CTRGAPLYNEQFF
DNA: TGTACGAGGGGGGCCCCCCTCTACAATGAGCAGTTCTTC

size: .
V: TRBV9
J: TRBJ2-1
D: .
CDR3: CASSVGGAASSYNEQFF
DNA: TGTGCCAGCAGCGTAGGGGGGGCAGCCAGCTCCTACAATGAGCAGTTCTTC

size: .
V: TRBV18
J: TRBJ1-3
D: .
CDR3: CASSPPFDSGNTIYF
DNA: TGTGCCAGCTCACCACCCTTCGACTCTGGAAACACCATATATTTT

size: .
V: TRBV19
J: TRBJ2-7
D: TRBD2
CDR3: CASSRRQVAGEAYEQYF
DNA: TGTGCCAGTAGTAGACGGCAAGTAGCGGGAGAGGCATACGAGCAGTACTTC

size: .
V: TRBV29-1
J: TRBJ2-7
D: TRBD1
CDR3: CSVETGIRVSEQYF
DNA: TGCAGCGTTGAGACAGGGATCCGTGTCTCCGAGCAGTACTTC

size: .
V: TRBV7-8
J: TRBJ2-3
D: TRBD2
CDR3: CASSPGLAGVGDTQYF
DNA: TGTGCCAGCAGCCCGGGACTAGCGGGAGTGGGGGATACGCAGTATTTT

size: .
V: TRBV11-2
J: TRBJ2-5
D: .
CDR3: CASSLYEREQRQETQYF
DNA: TGTGCCAGCAGCCTCTACGAACGGGAACAGAGACAAGAGACCCAGTACTTC

size: .
V: TRBV9
J: TRBJ2-7
D: .
CDR3: CASSVGRPYEQYF
DNA: TGTGCCAGCAGCGTAGGACGCCCCTACGAGCAGTACTTC

size: once
V: TRBV4-1
J: TRBJ2-5
D: .
CDR3: CASSQGPKGETQYF
DNA: TGCGCCAGCAGCCAGGGTCCCAAGGGAGAGACCCAGTACTTC

size: .
V: TRBV28
J: TRBJ1-6
D: .
CDR3: CASSLSPNSPLHF
DNA: TGTGCCAGCAGTTTATCTCCTAATTCACCCCTCCACTTT

size: .
V: TRBV15
J: TRBJ2-5
D: .
CDR3: CATSRDRGVQETQYF
DNA: TGTGCCACCAGCAGAGATAGGGGAGTTCAAGAGACCCAGTACTTC

size: .
V: TRBV9
J: TRBJ1-2
D: TRBD1
CDR3: CASSPQGEGNYGYTF
DNA: TGTGCCAGCAGCCCGCAGGGGGAGGGTAACTATGGCTACACCTTC

size: .
V: TRBV9
J: TRBJ2-2
D: .
CDR3: CASSVEGSLRGTGELFF
DNA: TGTGCCAGCAGCGTAGAGGGGTCCTTACGGGGCACCGGGGAGCTGTTTTTT

size: .
V: TRBV14
J: TRBJ2-3
D: TRBD2
CDR3: CASSQPLAGGPADTQYF
DNA: TGTGCCAGCAGCCAGCCTCTAGCGGGAGGGCCTGCAGATACGCAGTATTTT

size: .
V: TRBV4-1
J: TRBJ1-1
D: .
CDR3: CASSQDSEAVDTEAFF
DNA: TGCGCCAGCAGCCAAGATTCCGAGGCCGTTGACACTGAAGCTTTCTTT

size: .
V: TRBV11-2
J: TRBJ2-5
D: .
CDR3: CASSLIGFGETQYF
DNA: TGTGCCAGCAGCTTAATTGGGTTTGGCGAGACCCAGTACTTC

size: .
V: TRBV7-9
J: TRBJ2-1
D: .
CDR3: CASSLLQGRLDNEQFF
DNA: TGTGCCAGCAGCTTACTTCAGGGGCGGTTGGACAATGAGCAGTTCTTC

size: once
V: TRBV27
J: TRBJ2-7
D: .
CDR3: CASSFWGNPRDEQYF
DNA: TGTGCCAGCAGTTTTTGGGGAAACCCGAGGGACGAGCAGTACTTC

size: .
V: TRBV28
J: TRBJ2-1
D: .
CDR3: CASSLYANQVYEQFF
DNA: TGTGCCAGCAGTTTGTATGCCAATCAGGTATATGAGCAGTTCTTC

size: .
V: TRBV29-1
J: TRBJ2-5
D: .
CDR3: CSVEGGGIKQETQYF
DNA: TGCAGCGTGGAGGGTGGAGGGATAAAACAAGAGACCCAGTACTTC

size: .
V: TRBV7-8
J: TRBJ2-7
D: .
CDR3: CASSRGLMSSYEQYF
DNA: TGTGCCAGCAGTCGAGGACTAATGAGCTCCTACGAGCAGTACTTC